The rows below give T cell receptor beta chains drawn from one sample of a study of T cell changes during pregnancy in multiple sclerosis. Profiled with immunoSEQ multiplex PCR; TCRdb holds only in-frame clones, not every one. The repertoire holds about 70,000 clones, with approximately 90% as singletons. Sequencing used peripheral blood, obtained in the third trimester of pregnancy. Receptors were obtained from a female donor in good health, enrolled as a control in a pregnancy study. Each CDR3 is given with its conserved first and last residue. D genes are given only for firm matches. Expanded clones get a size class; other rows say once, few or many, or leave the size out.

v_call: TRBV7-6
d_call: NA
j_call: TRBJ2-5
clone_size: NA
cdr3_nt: TGTGCCAGCAGCTTAGTCTCGGCGGCCGAGGCCCAGTACTTC
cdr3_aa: CASSLVSAAEAQYF

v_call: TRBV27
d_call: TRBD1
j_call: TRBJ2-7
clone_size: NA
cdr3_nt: TGTGCCAGCAGTTTAGGCTTCTTGGGACAGGGGGCTTACGAGCAGTACTTC
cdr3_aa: CASSLGFLGQGAYEQYF

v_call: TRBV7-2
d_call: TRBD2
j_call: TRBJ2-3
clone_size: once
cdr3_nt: TGTGCCAGCAGCTTAGTAAGGCTAGCGGGGAGCACAGATACGCAGTATTTT
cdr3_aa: CASSLVRLAGSTDTQYF

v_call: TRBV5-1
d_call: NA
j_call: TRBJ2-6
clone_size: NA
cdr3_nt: TGCGCCAGCAGCTCTCAGGGCGCTGGGGCCAACGTCCTGACTTTC
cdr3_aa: CASSSQGAGANVLTF

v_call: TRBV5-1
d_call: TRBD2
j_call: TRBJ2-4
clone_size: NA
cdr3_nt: TGCGCCAGCAGCCCCGGACTAGCGGAACTAGTAGCCAAAAACATTCAGTACTTC
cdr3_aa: CASSPGLAELVAKNIQYF

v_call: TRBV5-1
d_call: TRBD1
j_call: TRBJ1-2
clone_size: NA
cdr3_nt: TGCGCCAGCAGCCCACAGGGGGCGCTTAACGATGGCTACACCTTC
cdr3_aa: CASSPQGALNDGYTF

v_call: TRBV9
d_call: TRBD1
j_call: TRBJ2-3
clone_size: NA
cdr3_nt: TGTGCCAGCAGCGTTGAGGGGGCGCGCGCAGATACGCAGTATTTT
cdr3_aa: CASSVEGARADTQYF

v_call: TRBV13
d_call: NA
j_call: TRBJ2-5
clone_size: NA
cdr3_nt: TGTGCCAGCAGCTTAAGACAGCTGGCCGAGACCCAGTACTTC
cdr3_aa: CASSLRQLAETQYF

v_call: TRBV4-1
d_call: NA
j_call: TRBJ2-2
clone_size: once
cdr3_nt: TGCGCCAGCAGCCAAGGATCAGGGGGGGAGCTGTTTTTT
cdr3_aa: CASSQGSGGELFF

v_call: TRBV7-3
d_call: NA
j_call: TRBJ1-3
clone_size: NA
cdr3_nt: TGTGCCAGCAGCCCTAGGGGGGGGCACTCGCCCTCTGGAAACACCATATATTTT
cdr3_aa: CASSPRGGHSPSGNTIYF

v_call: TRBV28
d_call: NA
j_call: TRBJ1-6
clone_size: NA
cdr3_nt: TGTGCCAGCCGACGGGACTCTTATTCACCCCTCCACTTT
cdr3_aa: CASRRDSYSPLHF

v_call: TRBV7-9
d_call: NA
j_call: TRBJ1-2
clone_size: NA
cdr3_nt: TGTGCCAGCAGCCCTGAGCGGGGCTATGGCTACACCTTC
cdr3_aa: CASSPERGYGYTF

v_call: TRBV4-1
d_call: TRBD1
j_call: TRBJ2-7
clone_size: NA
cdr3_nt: TGCGCCAGCAGACAAACAGGGGCCTACGAGCAGTACTTC
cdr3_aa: CASRQTGAYEQYF

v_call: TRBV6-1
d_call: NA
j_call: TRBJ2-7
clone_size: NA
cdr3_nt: TGTGCCAGCAACTACAGGGAAGAGAACGAGCAGTACTTC
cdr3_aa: CASNYREENEQYF

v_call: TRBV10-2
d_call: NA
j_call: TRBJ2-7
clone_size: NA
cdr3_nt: TGCGCCAGCAGTGCTCTGGGTGGGCAGGGGCAGTACTTC
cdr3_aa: CASSALGGQGQYF

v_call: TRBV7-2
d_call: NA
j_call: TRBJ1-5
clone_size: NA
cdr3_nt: TGTGCCAGCAGCTCCGGGACACTCAATCAGCCCCAGCATTTT
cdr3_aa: CASSSGTLNQPQHF